This T cell receptor (beta chain) was sequenced in a study of cytomegalovirus exposure and HLA in healthy donors (dated by TCRdb to between 2016 and 2019). About the study as a whole: An earlier analysis of some 500 of the donors reported about 250 Gb of sequence data and roughly 110 million unique TCR beta sequences from about 200 million T cells. Alongside the repertoire data, information on donor age, sex, ethnicity and CMV serostatus was compiled. Among about 370 genotyped donors of the cohort, an average of roughly 230,000 unique TCR beta nucleotide sequences was sequenced per donor, of which about 18% were non-productive. Genome-wide SNP genotypes for about 65% of the roughly 670 donors were used in a later genetic analysis, which treated that subset as a discovery cohort. About five DR-DQ haplotypes were treated as single units for association and clustering because of strong linkage in the cohort. HLA typing covered class I and class II loci at four-digit resolution. Besides the first cohort of around 670 subjects, a separate validation cohort made up of roughly 120 different subjects was used. High-throughput TCR immunosequencing, statistical association of individual TCRs with disease status, and machine learning were combined to predict cytomegalovirus infection status. The study used immunosequencing to profile the T cell repertoires of hundreds of subjects and linked those repertoires to cytomegalovirus serostatus. All discovery cohort repertoires had been generated on a single sequencing platform. An early release that covered some 630 HLA-typed donors contained about 300 gigabases of sequencing data and about 93 million unique TCR sequences. A later analysis re-analyzed previously published TCR beta repertoires from 550 to 700 donors and added high-resolution HLA genotyping to study TCR occurrence patterns. Typing coverage differed by locus: A, B, C, DRB1 and DQB1 were typed in roughly 629-630 donors, DQA1 in roughly 500, DPA1 in roughly 590, and DPB1 in 450 to 480. The study aimed to test whether signatures of past pathogen exposure could be identified by cataloging public T cell receptors. To decide whether each TCR beta V gene segment behaved as functional or pseudogenic, an earlier analysis of 587 of the donors relied on high-throughput TCR beta sequencing. Of the roughly 400 genotyped donors, less than 85% were placed in the genetic ancestry cluster associated with self-reported Caucasian donors. Rather than drawing on any new phenotypic data, the later analysis identified candidate immune exposures from TCR beta sequences and the way those sequences occurred across donors. Broad study findings and their caveats: Roughly uniform sequencing depth across donors was assumed in presence/absence analyses, although this assumption may not hold. A later analysis found that most CMV-associated TCR beta chains appeared HLA-restricted, with HLA associations seemingly driven largely by CMV exposure. In vitro tests confirmed that three of the cytomegalovirus-associated TCR beta chains recognize cytomegalovirus antigens. In a later analysis, HLA-associated TCR beta chains were found to be more clonally expanded and to have lower generation probabilities than equally common non-associated chains. Most TCR sequences were seen in very few donors, while some public TCRs were found in many individuals. In the study, approximately 160 TCR beta chains were listed as associated with cytomegalovirus. Because the 87-base-pair reads could not distinguish some IMGT-functional V segments, including TRBV6-2 and TRBV6-3, those segments were excluded. A later analysis associated some 17,000 TCR beta sequences with specific HLA alleles at a false discovery rate of 0.05. According to a later genetic analysis, donors in an Asian-associated ancestry cluster had fewer N-insertions in productive TCRs than the approximately 650-donor mean. Because counts were too low, under 20 rarely observed V segments, including chromosome 9 orphons, were left out of the earlier analysis of about 620 of the donors. In a later analysis, TCR association rates were found to vary across HLA loci, with the most associated TCRs seen for DRB1 alleles and the fewest for HLA-C alleles. According to a later analysis, parvovirus B19, influenza, CMV and Epstein-Barr virus appeared linked to several top co-occurrence clusters. In this cohort, only TCR beta chains were sequenced, and detectable features were limited by the absence of alpha or paired-chain data. Linkage disequilibrium might explain the correlated functional status among segregating V segments, but an unknown experimental factor could not be ruled out. In an earlier analysis of some 550 of the donors, most TCR beta V segments were observed in productive rearrangements about 90% or about 30% of the time, broadly matching IMGT annotations. In a later genetic analysis, a missense DCLRE1C variant was associated with V-gene and J-gene trimming of TCR beta chains, and the association was replicated in an independent cohort. The classifier was reported to diagnose cytomegalovirus status with high specificity and sensitivity in both the original cohort and the validation cohort. The sequencing pipeline was judged likely to have produced a cluster of highly shared sequence variants as a technical artifact. The authors suggested that the approach could potentially be extended to other disease states and immunological phenotypes. When HLA alleles, especially DR and DQ, strongly co-occurred, TCR associations were difficult to assign to individual alleles. A further reported finding was that TCR beta sequences accurately predicted the HLA-A and HLA-B alleles for most subjects in the first cohort. CMV serostatus was the only immune exposure information available for the cohort. Because some donors lacked HLA typing at each locus, the association tests relied only on the typed subset.

CDR1 and CDR2 are drawn from the germline V gene: SNHLY, FYNNEI. There are 14 amino acids in the CDR3, from cysteine to phenylalanine inclusive. The kept DNA is CDR3 alone, 42 bases in frame from the first base. V is trimmed back by 4 bases and J by 5 bases, and the junction contains 1 base that no gene match accounts for. As for this clone: The antigen it recognizes is unknown. No base quality information exists; no much larger clone differs at one position.

Library method: the immunoSEQ multiplex PCR assay. For the multiplex PCR, a mixture combining 60 forward primers for TCR Vbeta segments and 13 reverse primers for TCR Jbeta segments was used. The CDR3 region of rearranged TCR beta genes was amplified from genomic DNA by a multiplex PCR assay. The amplified TCR beta libraries were sequenced on the Illumina HiSeq System as 87-base-pair reads. In the authors' own workflow: A later analysis counted around 72 million unique TCR beta chains across the roughly 700 repertoires, and around 9.9 million of these chains were shared by at least two donors. Raw reads were error-corrected and collapsed into unique sequences by a nearest-neighbor algorithm in which closely related sequences were merged to remove PCR and sequencing errors. Alignment of CDR3 sequences to IMGT reference sequences was used to assign V, D and J gene segments. For a sequence to be retained, at least a six-nucleotide match to both a V gene segment and a J gene segment was required. Rearrangements were called productive when the CDR3 lacked stop codons and stayed in frame with V and J; all others were non-productive. CDR3 was defined by IMGT convention, running from the second conserved V-encoded cysteine to the conserved J-encoded phenylalanine. Sequences without an unambiguous match to a single V gene segment were excluded from the earlier analysis of several hundred of the donors. An earlier analysis of 550 to 650 of the donors classified V segments as functional when productive rearrangements were above 56.7% and as segregating when the standard deviation between donors was above 5%. A statistical classification framework was built to diagnose cytomegalovirus status from the catalog of TCR beta chain sequences. In a later analysis, V and J genes were assigned by comparing TCR nucleotide sequences against IMGT/GENE-DB human TR gene sequences. Using the TCRdist pipeline, a later analysis assigned CDR3 sequences along with most-parsimonious VDJ recombination scenarios. A later analysis defined each TCR beta chain by its CDR3 amino acid sequence plus V-gene family, and excluded reads lacking a unique V-gene family. In a later analysis, approximately 640 highly shared, low-generation-probability nucleotide sequences were removed to address suspected cross-contamination and a sequencing artifact. A later analysis calculated a clonal expansion index for each public chain from normalized within-repertoire ranks of inferred template counts. A later analysis computed generation probabilities with a VDJ recombination model fitted to out-of-frame rearrangements, and checked the results against IGoR. Hypergeometric tests were used in a later analysis to score TCR-TCR, TCR-HLA and TCR-CMV co-occurrence, with a repertoire-size bias correction applied to the TCR pairs. To estimate false discovery rates, a later analysis permuted the HLA or CMV assignments 20 times. In a later analysis, co-occurring TCRs were grouped with DBSCAN, and TCRdist sequence similarity was added when clustering was performed within HLA-allele-positive subsets. Co-occurrence clustering excluded repertoires with fewer than 30,000 or more than 120,000 public chains, plus five with anomalous nucleotide sharing. The table was pulled from immuneACCESS by TCRdb, which kept in-frame rearrangements only. Such tables lose some clones; where checked, under half of the loss comes from unresolved V genes, and the rest has no known cause. V, J and clone size are those of that table, while D and trimming were read from the DNA. The sample yields some 96,000 clones; more than 70% were counted once. Jointly, the top ten make up around 19% of the sample.

The cohort was made up of hundreds of healthy bone marrow donors. Cohort members were all nominally healthy when sampled, although unrecorded immune exposures were likely present. The donor tested CMV seropositive, placing the donor among the 289 seropositive members of the cohort. A peripheral blood sample was provided by each donor, and peripheral blood mononuclear cells were used for TCR beta sequencing. The Qiagen DNeasy Blood Extraction Kit was used to extract genomic DNA from the blood cell samples. The receptor comes from a woman aged 55-70 years in good health and CMV-seropositive. The sequenced sample consisted of PBMCs. The chain is assembled from TRBV2 and TRBJ2-3; 12 junctional bases match TRBD2. CDR3 loop: CASSGLAGVDTQYF. The bases read TGTGCCAGCAGTGGACTAGCGGGAGTAGATACGCAGTATTTT.